These T cell receptor beta chains were read from a single sample in a study of control samples from healthy donors and cancer patients. This table comes from immunoSEQ multiplex PCR, and its TCRdb copy is limited to in-frame clones, with some not included. The profile covers 100,000 to 150,000 clones, with around 92% appearing a single time and 2% to 2.5% taken by the ten largest. The specimen sequenced was blood. These receptors originate from a woman aged 45-60 years in good health. The CDR3 runs from the conserved cysteine through the conserved F or W. The D gene is left open where the match is weak. Clone size is given for some rows only: seen once, a few or many times, or a class if the clone is expanded.

V	D	J	size	DNA	CDR3
TRBV19	.	TRBJ2-7	.	TGTGCCAGTAGTAAGGGTTTGGGGGGTACGTCCTACGAGCAGTACTTC	CASSKGLGGTSYEQYF
TRBV28	TRBD1	TRBJ1-6	.	TGTGCCAGCAGTCGCCGGGACAGGGATTCACCCCTCCACTTT	CASSRRDRDSPLHF
TRBV11-2	TRBD2	TRBJ2-5	.	TGTGCCAGCAGCTTAGATCGTCTAGCGGTAGAGACCCAGTACTTC	CASSLDRLAVETQYF
TRBV15	.	TRBJ1-1	.	TGTGCCACCAGCAGAGAGCTGAACACTGAAGCTTTCTTT	CATSRELNTEAFF
TRBV30	.	TRBJ2-2	.	TGTGCCTGGGCGTTCCCTCGCGGGACGAACACCGGGGAGCTGTTTTTT	CAWAFPRGTNTGELFF
TRBV9	.	TRBJ2-3	.	TGTGCCAGCAGCCCGGAGTTTGTCGCAGATACGCAGTATTTT	CASSPEFVADTQYF
TRBV28	TRBD1	TRBJ1-2	.	TGTGCCAGCAGTTCTCTAGCGGGACAGGGGGTTGGCGGCTACACCTTC	CASSSLAGQGVGGYTF
TRBV5-1	TRBD1	TRBJ1-2	.	TGCGCCAGCAGTTTACAGTTAGACAGGGTTTTTAATGGCTACACCTTC	CASSLQLDRVFNGYTF
TRBV27	TRBD1	TRBJ2-7	.	TGTGCCAGCAGCACAACCGGGACAGAGATAGCCTACGAGCAGTACTTC	CASSTTGTEIAYEQYF
TRBV7-2	.	TRBJ2-5	once	TGTGCCAGCAGCCCGGTGAAGACCCAGTACTTC	CASSPVKTQYF
TRBV28	.	TRBJ1-1	.	TGTGCCAGCAGTTATACTACAGGGAACACTGAAGCTTTCTTT	CASSYTTGNTEAFF
TRBV27	.	TRBJ2-3	once	TGTGCCAGCAGTTCCTACACGATCCGTCAACAGGGTACCTTAAAGATCACAGATACGCAGTATTTT	CASSSYTIRQQGTLKITDTQYF
TRBV19	.	TRBJ1-1	.	TGTGCCAGTAAGGGCAGCCATTGGGGCACTGAAGCTTTCTTT	CASKGSHWGTEAFF
TRBV27	.	TRBJ2-6	.	TGTGCCAGCAGTCCGAGGACAGCCCGCTCTGGGGCCAACGTCCTGACTTTC	CASSPRTARSGANVLTF
TRBV28	.	TRBJ1-1	.	TGTGCCAGCAGTTTGGACAGCTCAATGAACACTGAAGCTTTCTTT	CASSLDSSMNTEAFF
TRBV7-5	.	TRBJ2-7	.	TGTGCCAGAAGCGAAAGCCGGGACCGCCACTACGAGCAGTACTTC	CARSESRDRHYEQYF
TRBV24-1	.	TRBJ1-5	.	TGTGCCACCAGCCCAGCGGGAGGTAACAATCAGCCCCAGCATTTT	CATSPAGGNNQPQHF
TRBV6-5	TRBD2	TRBJ2-2	.	TGTGCCAGCAGTCCTGGGACTAGCGCCGGGGAGCTGTTTTTT	CASSPGTSAGELFF
TRBV11-2	.	TRBJ1-4	.	TGTGCCAGCAGCTTAGGGGGGCTGGGTGAAAAACTGTTTTTT	CASSLGGLGEKLFF
TRBV11-2	.	TRBJ1-1	.	TGTGCCAGCAGCTTGTTTACTCTTGAGAACACTGAAGCTTTCTTT	CASSLFTLENTEAFF
TRBV30	.	TRBJ1-2	.	TGTGCCTGGAGTTTCCCTGGGGGTGGTGGCTACACCTTC	CAWSFPGGGGYTF
TRBV18	.	TRBJ1-1	.	TGTGCCAGCTCACCACTTCCCTCCGGCATGAACACTGAAGCTTTCTTT	CASSPLPSGMNTEAFF
TRBV6-5	TRBD2	TRBJ2-3	.	TGTGCCAGCCGGGAGGCGGGAACGCAGTATTTT	CASREAGTQYF
TRBV5-1	.	TRBJ2-3	.	TGCGCCAGCAGCTTTTTCTCTGGGAGCACAGATACGCAGTATTTT	CASSFFSGSTDTQYF
TRBV5-1	TRBD1	TRBJ2-7	few	TGCGCCAGCAGCTTGGGAGGGGGCAGGGGTAACGAGCAGTACTTC	CASSLGGGRGNEQYF
TRBV27	.	TRBJ1-5	.	TGTGCCAGCAGTTTGGTTGGCCAGCCCCAGCATTTT	CASSLVGQPQHF
TRBV14	.	TRBJ1-5	.	TGTGCCAGCAGCCAAGGGGGTAGCCAGCCCCAGCATTTT	CASSQGGSQPQHF
TRBV14	.	TRBJ2-1	.	TGTGCCAGCAGCCCTAGCTCTGCTAACCCGAAGTTCTTC	CASSPSSANPKFF
TRBV19	.	TRBJ1-2	.	TGTGCCAGTAGTATTTGGACAGCTACGCCCTATGGCTACACCTTC	CASSIWTATPYGYTF
TRBV25-1	.	TRBJ1-6	.	TGTGCCAGCAGTCGGACAGCCTATAATTCACCCCTCCACTTT	CASSRTAYNSPLHF
TRBV28	.	TRBJ1-6	.	TGTGCCAGCAGTTTAGTGGTGGGGCCAGGGCCATCTACGGATAATTCACCCCTCCACTTT	CASSLVVGPGPSTDNSPLHF
TRBV11-2	.	TRBJ1-5	.	TGTGCCAGCAGCCAGTTTAGGAGAGCCCAGCATTTT	CASSQFRRAQHF
TRBV13	TRBD1	TRBJ1-4	.	TGTGCCAGCTCCGGGACAGGTCATGAAAAACTGTTTTTT	CASSGTGHEKLFF
TRBV5-1	.	TRBJ1-1	.	TGCGCCAGCAGCTTGACAACTGAAGCTTTCTTT	CASSLTTEAFF
TRBV6-5	.	TRBJ1-1	.	TGTGCCAGCCGCCGGGTGAACACTGAAGCTTTCTTT	CASRRVNTEAFF
TRBV18	TRBD1	TRBJ2-7	.	TGTGCCAGCTCACCGAACAGGGGCTCCTACGAGCAGTACTTC	CASSPNRGSYEQYF
TRBV7-4	.	TRBJ1-4	.	TGTGCCAGCAGTAACCGACTCGAGGGGTGTGAAAAACTGTTTTTT	CASSNRLEGCEKLFF
TRBV27	.	TRBJ1-1	.	TGTGCCAGTTCGGACCGAGATGAAGCTTTCTTT	CASSDRDEAFF
TRBV6-2/TRBV6-3	.	TRBJ2-7	.	TGTGCCAGCAGTAGACTTGCCGAGCAGTACTTC	CASSRLAEQYF
TRBV11-2	.	TRBJ2-7	.	TGTGCCAGCAGCTTCGCCCCGACAGTATCCTACGAGCAGTACTTC	CASSFAPTVSYEQYF
TRBV2	TRBD1	TRBJ2-1	.	TGTGCCGGAGGACTCCCGGGACAGGTCAATGAGCAGTTCTTC	CAGGLPGQVNEQFF
TRBV5-1	TRBD2	TRBJ2-3	.	TGCGCCAGCAGCTTGGCCAGAGGACTAGCTAGTGATACGCAGTATTTT	CASSLARGLASDTQYF
TRBV5-1	.	TRBJ1-1	once	TGCGCCAGCAGCTTGGTGGGCAAGGACACTGAAGCTTTCTTT	CASSLVGKDTEAFF
TRBV3-1/TRBV3-2	TRBD2	TRBJ2-7	.	TGTGCCAGCAGCCAAATCCTAGCGGGGGCCCAAAGCTCCTACGAGCAGTACTTC	CASSQILAGAQSSYEQYF
TRBV16	.	TRBJ2-6	.	TGTGCCAGCAGCCCCCATGGGCAGCTAAGCTCTGGGGCCAACGTCCTGACTTTC	CASSPHGQLSSGANVLTF